This is a list of T cell receptor beta chains from one sample in a study of T cell responses to AZD1222 COVID-19 vaccine. The assay was immunoSEQ multiplex PCR, and TCRdb's table has in-frame clones only and misses some. The sample contains 99,000 or so clones, 88% of which appear only once. The sequenced sample was peripheral blood, obtained on day 0 of AZD1222 vaccination. The receptors stem from an adult in good health. Each CDR3 is given with its conserved first and last residue. The order of the fields is J gene, D gene, V gene, clone size, CDR3 DNA, CDR3 protein. D genes are given only for firm matches. Clone size, where shown, is once, few, many, or a class for clones that have expanded.

>TRBJ2-1|TRBD2|TRBV7-8|NA
TGTGCCAGCAGTTCACCCTCCTTTCGACTAGCGGGGGTTTACAATGAGCAGTTCTTC
CASSSPSFRLAGVYNEQFF
>TRBJ2-5|NA|TRBV27|NA
TGTGCCAGCACCCCAACTAAGGGGTGGGAGACCCAGTACTTC
CASTPTKGWETQYF
>TRBJ2-7|NA|TRBV4-2|NA
TGTGCCAGCAGCCAAGAGCGTTCGGGAGTGCACGAGCAGTACTTC
CASSQERSGVHEQYF
>TRBJ1-5|NA|TRBV6-5|once
TGTGCCAGCGGAAATCAGCCCCAGCATTTT
CASGNQPQHF
>TRBJ2-1|TRBD1|TRBV7-2|NA
TGTGCCAGCAGCTTACTGGGACAGGGGGCAGATGAGCAGTTCTTC
CASSLLGQGADEQFF
>TRBJ2-5|NA|TRBV19|NA
TGTGCCAGTAGTACCGGTGTAGTTGGGGCGGTTGCCCAGTACTTC
CASSTGVVGAVAQYF
>TRBJ1-2|NA|TRBV5-6|NA
TGTGCCAGCAGCTGGGGGACGGCAGACTATGGCTACACCTTC
CASSWGTADYGYTF
>TRBJ2-7|TRBD1|TRBV24-1|few
TGTGCCACCAGTGAGGACAGGGATGAGCAGTACTTC
CATSEDRDEQYF
>TRBJ1-1|NA|TRBV27|NA
TGTGCCAGTCAACCCTCCCCCACTGTACCGGAAGCTTTCTTT
CASQPSPTVPEAFF
>TRBJ1-1|NA|TRBV11-2|NA
TGTGCCAGCAATGGGGGGCGAGGGAACACTGAAGCTTTCTTT
CASNGGRGNTEAFF
>TRBJ2-3|NA|TRBV28|NA
TGTGCCAGCAGTCCCAGCGGGCCCTACACAGATACGCAGTATTTT
CASSPSGPYTDTQYF
>TRBJ1-5|NA|TRBV18|NA
TGTGCCAGCTCACCACAGAATAGCAATCAGCCCCAGCATTTT
CASSPQNSNQPQHF
>TRBJ2-7|NA|TRBV5-5|NA
TGTGCCAGCAGCTTGGTCTGGTCTTCAAGCGAGCAGTACTTC
CASSLVWSSSEQYF
>TRBJ1-1|NA|TRBV5-1|NA
TGCGCCAGCTCCGACACCCTTCAGACACTTCGCGTTGGTACCACTGAAGCTTTCTTT
CASSDTLQTLRVGTTEAFF
>TRBJ1-2|NA|TRBV6-1|NA
TGTGCCAGCAGTGAAGGAGAGCGGAGCGTAGCTAACTATGGCTACACCTTC
CASSEGERSVANYGYTF
>TRBJ2-2|NA|TRBV7-2|NA
TGTGCCAGCAGCTTCGGGCAGCCCACCGGGGAGCTGTTTTTT
CASSFGQPTGELFF
>TRBJ1-5|NA|TRBV2|NA
TGTGCCAGCAGTGAAAGTTTGACATGGCGCAATCAGCCCCAGCATTTT
CASSESLTWRNQPQHF
>TRBJ2-7|NA|TRBV13|NA
TGTGCCAGCAGCTTGACGGGAGATCAGGGCGAGCAGTACTTC
CASSLTGDQGEQYF
>TRBJ1-2|NA|TRBV19|NA
TGTGCCAGTAGTACCCTTAGACACCGGACTAACTATGGCTACACCTTC
CASSTLRHRTNYGYTF
>TRBJ2-1|NA|TRBV4-1|NA
TGCGCCAGCAGCCAACCTCGAAGGGGAAAGGGGCACAATGAGCAGTTCTTC
CASSQPRRGKGHNEQFF
>TRBJ2-3|NA|TRBV7-2|NA
TGTGCCAGCAGCTTAGACAGACGCACAGATACGCAGTATTTT
CASSLDRRTDTQYF
>TRBJ2-7|NA|TRBV7-2|NA
TGTGCCAGCAGCTTATCCGGACACCTAGCCTACGAGCAGTACTTC
CASSLSGHLAYEQYF
>TRBJ2-7|TRBD2|TRBV28|NA
TGTGCCAGTCAACTAGCGGGCGAAGGGTATGAGCAGTACTTC
CASQLAGEGYEQYF
>TRBJ2-7|NA|TRBV12-3/TRBV12-4|NA
TGTGCCAGCAGTTACGGAGGCTACGAGCAGTACTTC
CASSYGGYEQYF
>TRBJ1-1|NA|TRBV9|NA
TGTGCCAGCAGCGTCGACTCATGGGGGAACACTGAAGCTTTCTTT
CASSVDSWGNTEAFF
>TRBJ1-1|NA|TRBV7-9|NA
TGTGCCAGCAGCCCTCAGACCCGGACGGAGGGTCCGGTAACTGAAGCTTTCTTT
CASSPQTRTEGPVTEAFF
>TRBJ1-2|NA|TRBV28|NA
TGTGCCAGCACCACGACAGCCCCTTATGGCTACACCTTC
CASTTTAPYGYTF
>TRBJ1-2|NA|TRBV4-3|NA
TGCGCCAGCAGCCAAGCGGGGAACTATGGCTACACCTTC
CASSQAGNYGYTF
>TRBJ1-2|NA|TRBV28|NA
TGTGCCAGCACCCGGGGGATTGGTGGCTACACCTTC
CASTRGIGGYTF
>TRBJ1-1|NA|TRBV3-1/TRBV3-2|NA
TGTGCCAGCAGCCAGCCAGGCAGGGATCAAGCTTTCTTT
CASSQPGRDQAFF
>TRBJ1-1|NA|TRBV7-2|NA
TGTGCCAGCAGCCCGATAACAGGGAACACTGAAGCTTTCTTT
CASSPITGNTEAFF
>TRBJ2-2|NA|TRBV7-2|NA
TGTGCCAGCAGCCCCCGGAGGGGCACCGGGGAGCTGTTTTTT
CASSPRRGTGELFF
>TRBJ2-1|TRBD2|TRBV4-1|NA
TGCGCCAGCAGCCAAGATAGGAGCGGGAGTAGGGATGAGCAGTTCTTC
CASSQDRSGSRDEQFF
>TRBJ2-5|NA|TRBV3-1/TRBV3-2|NA
TGTGCCAGCAGCCAAGATCGTGAGGACTGTAGAGATGAGACCCAGTACTTC
CASSQDREDCRDETQYF
>TRBJ1-1|NA|TRBV11-1|NA
TGTGCCAGCAGCGCCCGCCCCCACGCTGAAGCTTTCTTT
CASSARPHAEAFF
>TRBJ1-1|NA|TRBV12-3/TRBV12-4|NA
TGTGCCAGCAGTTTCGGCCTGTTCTTAGAAGCTTTCTTT
CASSFGLFLEAFF
>TRBJ1-1|NA|TRBV29-1|NA
TGCAGCGGTCAGACAGGCAGACTGAACACTGAAGCTTTCTTT
CSGQTGRLNTEAFF
>TRBJ2-7|TRBD1|TRBV6-6|NA
TGTGCCAGCTCCGACAGGGGTTACGAGCAGTACTTC
CASSDRGYEQYF
>TRBJ1-5|NA|TRBV24-1|NA
TGTGCCACCAGTGACCCCAGGAGCAATCAGCCCCAGCATTTT
CATSDPRSNQPQHF
>TRBJ2-3|TRBD2|TRBV28|NA
TGTGCCAGCCGGAGCGGGAGGGCCAAAGATACGCAGTATTTT
CASRSGRAKDTQYF
>TRBJ2-7|NA|TRBV5-1|NA
TGCGCCAGCAGCATAGCGGTGAGCGGTAGCTCCTACGAGCAGTACTTC
CASSIAVSGSSYEQYF
>TRBJ1-2|NA|TRBV5-4|NA
TGTGCCAGCAGCTTGCCAGACACGATATATGGCTACACCTTC
CASSLPDTIYGYTF
>TRBJ2-6|NA|TRBV6-6|NA
TGTGCCAGCAGTTATTCGGGGGGCGAGGCCAACGTCCTGACTTTC
CASSYSGGEANVLTF
>TRBJ2-7|NA|TRBV21-1|NA
TGTGCCAGCAGCAGCTGGGCGCTGGTTGAGGACGAGCAGTACTTC
CASSSWALVEDEQYF
>TRBJ1-5|NA|TRBV7-2|NA
TGTGCCAGCAGCTGGGGGGATTTGGACAATCAGCCCCAGCATTTT
CASSWGDLDNQPQHF
>TRBJ1-3|NA|TRBV7-2|NA
TGTGCCAGCAGCTCCCAGGGTTATGGAAACACCATATATTTT
CASSSQGYGNTIYF
>TRBJ1-1|NA|TRBV28|NA
TGTGCCAGCAGTTTCCAGGGGAGTAACACTGAAGCTTTCTTT
CASSFQGSNTEAFF
>TRBJ2-7|NA|TRBV9|NA
TGTGCCAGCAGCGTCGGAGGCCCCTTCTACGAGCAGTACTTC
CASSVGGPFYEQYF
>TRBJ2-5|NA|TRBV2|NA
TGTGCCAGCAAACCAGGGCTCCAAGAGACCCAGTACTTC
CASKPGLQETQYF
>TRBJ1-1|NA|TRBV15|NA
TGTGCCACCAGCAGAGCCGTCGAGCCAGCGACTGAAGCTTTCTTT
CATSRAVEPATEAFF
>TRBJ1-6|NA|TRBV7-6|few
TGTGCCAGCAGCGTCGGCAGCAACTATAATTCACCCCTCCACTTT
CASSVGSNYNSPLHF